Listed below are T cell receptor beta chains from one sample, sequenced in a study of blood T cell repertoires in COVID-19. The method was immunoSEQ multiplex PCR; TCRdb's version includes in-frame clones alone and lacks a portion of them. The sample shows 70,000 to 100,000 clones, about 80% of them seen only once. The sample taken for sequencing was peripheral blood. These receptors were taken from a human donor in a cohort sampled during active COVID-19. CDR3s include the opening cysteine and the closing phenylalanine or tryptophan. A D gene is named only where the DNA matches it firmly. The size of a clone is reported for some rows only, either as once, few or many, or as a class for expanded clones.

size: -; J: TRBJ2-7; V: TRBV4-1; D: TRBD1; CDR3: CASSFDRGLYEQYF; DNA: TGCGCCAGCAGTTTCGACAGGGGCCTCTACGAGCAGTACTTC
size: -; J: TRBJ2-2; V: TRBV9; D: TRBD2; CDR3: CASSVELAGYSSTGELFF; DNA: TGTGCCAGCAGCGTAGAACTAGCGGGATATTCTTCCACCGGGGAGCTGTTTTTT
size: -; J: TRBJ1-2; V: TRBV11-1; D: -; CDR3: CASSRSWGARGDGYTF; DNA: TGTGCCAGCAGTCGTTCCTGGGGCGCACGCGGGGATGGCTACACCTTC
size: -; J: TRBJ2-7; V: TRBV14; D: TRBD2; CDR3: CASSGAGDGYEQYF; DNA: TGTGCCAGCAGCGGAGCGGGGGACGGATACGAGCAGTACTTC
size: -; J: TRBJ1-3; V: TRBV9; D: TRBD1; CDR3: CASSGTGTDSGNTIYF; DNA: TGTGCCAGCAGCGGAACCGGGACAGACTCTGGAAACACCATATATTTT
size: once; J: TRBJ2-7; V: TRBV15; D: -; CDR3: CATSKTPVFDRDFYEQYF; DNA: TGTGCCACCAGCAAAACCCCTGTATTCGACAGAGATTTCTACGAGCAGTACTTC
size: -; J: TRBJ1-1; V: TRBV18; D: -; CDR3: CASSPGGGNYITFF; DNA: TGTGCCAGCTCACCAGGCGGGGGCAACTACATAACTTTCTTT
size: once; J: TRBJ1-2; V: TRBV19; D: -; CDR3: CASRPPVDYGYTF; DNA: TGTGCCAGTAGGCCCCCGGTAGACTATGGCTACACCTTC
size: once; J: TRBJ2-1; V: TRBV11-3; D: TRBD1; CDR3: CASSLGDRGGLNEQFF; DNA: TGTGCCAGCAGCTTAGGCGACAGGGGTGGCCTCAATGAGCAGTTCTTC
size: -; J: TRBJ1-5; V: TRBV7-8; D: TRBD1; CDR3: CASSPRSGQGASRYNQPQHF; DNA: TGTGCCAGCAGCCCACGGTCGGGACAGGGGGCATCTCGGTACAATCAGCCCCAGCATTTT
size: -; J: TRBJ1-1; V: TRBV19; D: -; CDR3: CASIPGGQGGTEAFF; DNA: TGTGCCAGTATCCCGGGGGGGCAGGGTGGAACTGAAGCTTTCTTT
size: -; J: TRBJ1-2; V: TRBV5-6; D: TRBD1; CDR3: CASSTGTGGYGYTF; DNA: TGTGCCAGCAGCACTGGGACAGGGGGGTATGGCTACACCTTC
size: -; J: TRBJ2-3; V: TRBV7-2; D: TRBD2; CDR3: CASSLRASGATSTDTQYF; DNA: TGTGCCAGCAGCTTAAGGGCTAGCGGGGCGACTAGCACAGATACGCAGTATTTT
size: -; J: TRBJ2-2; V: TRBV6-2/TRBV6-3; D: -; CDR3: CASSPPPGTNTGELFF; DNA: TGTGCCAGCAGCCCACCCCCAGGGACGAACACCGGGGAGCTGTTTTTT
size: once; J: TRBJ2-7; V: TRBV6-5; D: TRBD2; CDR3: CASSYIRGDRNYEQYF; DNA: TGTGCCAGCAGTTATATTCGGGGGGATCGAAACTACGAGCAGTACTTC
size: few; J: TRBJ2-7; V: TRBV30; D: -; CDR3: CAWKGGGHEQYF; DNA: TGTGCCTGGAAGGGCGGAGGCCACGAGCAGTACTTC
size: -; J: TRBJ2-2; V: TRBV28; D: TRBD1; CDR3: CASGPGGKNTGELFF; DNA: TGTGCCAGCGGCCCAGGGGGAAAGAACACCGGGGAGCTGTTTTTT
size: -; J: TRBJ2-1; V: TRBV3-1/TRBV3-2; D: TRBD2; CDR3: CASSLAGGGSDEQFF; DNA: TGTGCCAGCAGTTTAGCGGGAGGGGGGTCGGATGAGCAGTTCTTC